The 22 T cell receptor beta chains below all came from one sample that was sequenced in a study of blood T cell repertoires in COVID-19 (dated by TCRdb to about 2020). The library was produced with the immunoSEQ multiplex PCR assay. This is the immuneACCESS table as TCRdb keeps it, with only in-frame sequences that have V and J called. A part of the clones is gone; compared with another copy, unresolved V genes explain less than half, and the rest is unexplained. The sample table shows around 180,000 clones, and roughly 82% are seen once. The ten largest clones represent more than 7.5% of the sample. The sequencing sample was made of PBMCs or T cells enriched from blood (not recorded which). Receptors were obtained from a woman aged 25 to 45 who had recovered from COVID-19.

The V gene is TRBV28, the J gene TRBJ1-1; D remains ambiguous. The ends were cut back, 2 bases at V and 5 bases at J, with 15 bases in the middle. CDR1 is MDHEN and CDR2 is SYDVKM in the germline V gene. CDR3 length: 15 amino acids. The CDR3 spells CASSLSFFSGTEAFF. The CDR3 DNA sequence: TGTGCCAGCAGTTTAAGTTTCTTCTCGGGGACTGAAGCTTTCTTT.

The chain couples TRBV10-3 to TRBJ2-1, with D possibly being TRBD2 (6 bases). CDR1 is ENHRY and CDR2 is SYGVKD in the germline V gene. The V end lost 3 bases, the J end lost 3 bases, and 9 bases lay between the germline ends. The CDR3 extends over 14 amino acids. This CDR3 is CAISDGGDYNEQFF. The DNA for the CDR3 is TGTGCCATCAGTGATGGCGGGGACTACAATGAGCAGTTCTTC.

The V call is TRBV11-2, the J call TRBJ1-2, with 7 nucleotides matching TRBD1. The germline V gene encodes CDR1 SGHAT and CDR2 FQNNGV. V was clipped by 7 bases and J by 9 bases; unmatched bases: 17. CDR3 length equals 15 residues. The CDR3: CASKDPIQGIQSYTF. Written as DNA, the CDR3 is TGTGCCAGCAAAGACCCGATACAGGGGATTCAGAGCTACACCTTC. Looking up the rest from reference TRBV11-2 and TRBJ1-2 gives the full variable domain: EAGVAQSPRYKIIEKRQSVAFWCNPISGHATLYWYQQILGQGPKLLIQFQNNGVVDDSQLPKDRFSAERLKGVDSTLKIQPAKLEDSAVYLCASKDPIQGIQSYTFGSGTRLTVV.

This sequence joins TRBV28 and TRBJ1-2; D uncertain. From germline, CDR1 is MDHEN and CDR2 SYDVKM. The V gene lost 6 bases and the J gene lost 7 bases, with 9 bases spanning the gap. The CDR3 extends over 11 amino acids. In DNA form, the CDR3 reads TGTGCCAGCAGCCTGGACTTTGGCTACACCTTC. It is translated as CASSLDFGYTF.

CDR3: CASSARTSGDNEQFF. Here the CDR3 DNA reads TGTGCCAGCAGCGCCCGGACTAGCGGCGACAATGAGCAGTTCTTC. The V and J genes are TRBV9 and TRBJ2-1; 10 bases are shared with TRBD2. The V and J ends lost 3 bases and 5 bases, in that order; junction bases with no gene match: 5. The CDR3 has 15 amino acids. From germline, CDR1 is SGDLS and CDR2 YYNGEE.

The chain carries TRBV27 and TRBJ1-1; D may be TRBD1 (5 bases). CDR3 size: 13 residues. The germline gives CDR1 MNHEY, CDR2 SMNVEV (reference sequence). The germline V and J ends were trimmed by 3 bases and 5 bases, with 10 bases remaining between them. The CDR3 reads CASSLRGETEAFF. In DNA form, the CDR3 reads TGTGCCAGCAGTTTGCGGGGCGAGACTGAAGCTTTCTTT.

The CDR3 here is CASSDVAEHGGYTF. CDR3 in DNA: TGTGCCAGCAGTGACGTGGCGGAACACGGCGGCTACACCTTC. The chain joins TRBV6-4 to TRBJ1-2; no clear D gene. CDR3 length: 14 amino acids. The V end was cut by 2 bases, the J end by 8 bases, with 15 bases between. Per the germline V gene, CDR1 is MRHNA and CDR2 is SNTAGT.

This sequence joins TRBV29-1 and TRBJ2-7; 8 bases are shared with TRBD1. The CDR3 sequence is 13 residues long. Germline-derived CDR1 and CDR2 are SQVTM and ANQGSEA. V lost 4 bases, J lost 3 bases, and 5 bases stayed unmatched. CDR3 sequence reads: CSVGSTGGYEQYF. As DNA, the CDR3 is TGCAGCGTTGGCTCAACAGGGGGCTACGAGCAGTACTTC.

This clone is a singleton in its sample. This sequence joins TRBV5-1 and TRBJ2-1; D is unclear. V shed 1 base and J shed 8 bases, with 25 bases lying between them. Germline CDR1 SGHRS, CDR2 YFSETQ. The CDR3 runs to 18 residues. In DNA, the CDR3 is TGCGCCAGCAGCTTGCAACCCCTTCAGCTAGGATCAGTTTATGAGCAGTTCTTC. Its protein is CASSLQPLQLGSVYEQFF.

The chain combines TRBV21-1 with TRBJ2-2; TRBD1 is the table's D call and was not checked against the DNA. TRBV21-1 is a documented pseudogene. The CDR3 spans 15 residues. CDR3 DNA sequence: TGTGCCAGCATCCCCTGGACAGGGGGTGGGGGGGAGCTGTTTTTT. Translating gives CASIPWTGGGGELFF.

The chain employs TRBV2 and TRBJ1-2; D unresolved. V gave up 6 bases and J gave up 0 bases, with 17 bases separating them. The CDR3 contains 16 residues. The germline V gene encodes CDR1 SNHLY and CDR2 FYNNEI. The DNA of the CDR3 is TGTGCCAGCAGCCCAGTTTTTGTTTCAACTAACTATGGCTACACCTTC. Protein product: CASSPVFVSTNYGYTF.

The V call is TRBV5-6, the J call TRBJ2-7; possibly TRBD2 for D (5 bases). CDR1 SGHDT and CDR2 YYEEEE come from the germline V gene. The germline V and J ends were trimmed by 0 bases and 3 bases, with 13 bases remaining between them. The CDR3 covers 15 residues. The CDR3 sequence: CASSLGAEGFYEQYF. The DNA for the CDR3 is TGTGCCAGCAGCTTGGGGGCAGAGGGTTTCTACGAGCAGTACTTC. Full variable domain (missing parts from reference TRBV5-6 and TRBJ2-7): DAGVTQSPTHLIKTRGQQVTLRCSPKSGHDTVSWYQQALGQGPQFIFQYYEEEERQRGNFPDRFSGHQFPNYSSELNVNALLLGDSALYLCASSLGAEGFYEQYFGPGTRLTVT.

The chain couples TRBV29-1 to TRBJ1-1, with D possibly being TRBD1 (5 bases). CDR1 SQVTM and CDR2 ANQGSEA come from the germline V gene. The CDR3 contains 13 residues. Trimming left V 4 bases short and J 5 bases short, with 14 bases between. The CDR3 nucleotides read TGCAGCGTTGTTCGGGAGTGGGGGACTGAAGCTTTCTTT. Amino acids: CSVVREWGTEAFF.

This chain links TRBV6-6 with TRBJ2-3; D possibly corresponds to TRBD2 (6 bases). The germline V gene encodes CDR1 MNHNY and CDR2 SVGAGI (reference sequence). This CDR3 spans 15 amino acids. V lost 6 bases to trimming and J lost 2 bases, with 15 bases between them. The CDR3 DNA reads TGTGCCAGCAGAGAACATGGGGGGTTCACAGATACGCAGTATTTT. This sequence encodes CASREHGGFTDTQYF.

The chain is built from TRBV24-1 and TRBJ2-1; D may be TRBD2 (6 bases). In germline, CDR1 is KGHDR, CDR2 SFDVKD. The CDR3 has 16 amino acids. With 4 bases removed from V and 9 bases from J, the gap between germline ends came to 21 bases. The CDR3 protein is CATSEPSSSERREQFF. CDR3 DNA sequence: TGTGCCACCAGTGAACCCTCGTCTAGCGAGAGGCGTGAGCAGTTCTTC.

The V gene is TRBV19, the J gene TRBJ1-5; D call uncertain. The length of the CDR3 is 14 residues. Germline V gene data show CDR1 as LNHDA and CDR2 as SQIVND (reference sequence). V was cut by 2 bases and J by 0 bases, with 5 bases left in between. The CDR3 is CASSIPYSNQPQHF. The DNA for the CDR3 is TGTGCCAGTAGTATACCCTATAGCAATCAGCCCCAGCATTTT.

The CDR3 DNA follows: TGTGCCAGCAGCTATGACAGGGGGGCCGTAGATACGCAGTATTTT. It codes for CASSYDRGAVDTQYF. This chain uses TRBV14 with TRBJ2-3, with 9 nucleotides matching TRBD1. CDR1 SGHDN and CDR2 FVKESK come from the germline V gene. The CDR3 runs 15 residues. V dropped 5 bases and J dropped 5; count of bases not matched to a gene: 8. Filled out from reference TRBV14 and TRBJ2-3, the complete variable domain reads EAGVTQFPSHSVIEKGQTVTLRCDPISGHDNLYWYRRVMGKEIKFLLHFVKESKQDESGMPNNRFLAERTGGTYSTLKVQPAELEDSGVYFCASSYDRGAVDTQYFGPGTRLTVL.

Comments on this clone: The germline gene is not matched at one end of the junction; a read error may be the cause. The CDR3 sequence: CASSQEAGGSSGEQFF. In DNA form, the CDR3 reads TGTGCCAGCAGTCAAGAAGCGGGAGGTTCATCAGGAGAGCAGTTCTTC. The rearrangement uses TRBV4-2 and TRBJ2-1; 9 bases map to TRBD2. The CDR3 consists of 16 residues. Germline CDR1 reads LGHNA; CDR2 reads YNFKEQ.

The chain combines TRBV25-1 with TRBJ1-5, with 9 nucleotides matching TRBD1. After removal of 3 bases from V and 1 base from J, the junction contained 10 bases not matched to a gene. The germline CDR1 and CDR2 sequences are MGHDK and SYGVNS. The CDR3 covers 18 residues. The CDR3 DNA is TGTGCCAGCAGTGACGGGGGCGGGACAGGGAAGAGCAATCAGCCCCAGCATTTT. Protein sequence: CASSDGGGTGKSNQPQHF.

This chain connects TRBV6-1 to TRBJ1-2, with 9 nucleotides matching TRBD1. This CDR3 comprises 13 residues. V was clipped by 2 bases and J by 8 bases; unmatched bases: 3. Germline CDR1 is MNHNS and CDR2 is SASEGT. The CDR3 protein is CASSERTGVGYTF. CDR3 DNA: TGTGCCAGCAGTGAAAGGACAGGGGTAGGCTACACCTTC.

The rearrangement links TRBV12-3 or TRBV12-4 to TRBJ2-7; D perhaps matches TRBD1 (6 bases). The CDR3 contains 13 residues. V dropped 8 bases and J dropped 3 bases, with 14 bases sitting between them. CDR3 sequence: CASGNGTNYEQYF. The CDR3, as DNA: TGTGCCAGCGGGAACGGGACAAACTACGAGCAGTACTTC.

This clone was observed once. J is TRBJ1-4 and V is TRBV27, with D possibly matching TRBD1 (5 bases). Per germline, CDR1 MNHEY and CDR2 SMNVEV (reference sequence). This CDR3 comprises 14 residues. The germline V and J ends were trimmed by 6 bases and 6 bases, with 14 bases remaining between them. Here the CDR3 reads CASSPTGGDEKLFF. CDR3 in DNA: TGTGCCAGCAGCCCCACCGGGGGGGATGAAAAACTGTTTTTT.